Listed here is a single T cell receptor beta chain. What this receptor recognizes is not known. The data originate from a study of cytomegalovirus exposure and HLA in healthy donors (dated by TCRdb to about 2017). About the investigation overall: An earlier analysis of fewer than 750 of the donors reported 250 to 350 Gb of sequence data and roughly 120 million unique TCR beta sequences obtained from around 190 million T cells. Around 330 gigabases of sequencing data and about 92 million unique TCR sequences made up an early release that covered fewer than 650 HLA-typed donors. Of the roughly 410 genotyped donors, 81% were placed in the genetic ancestry cluster associated with self-reported Caucasian donors. The study aimed to test whether signatures of past pathogen exposure could be identified by cataloging public T cell receptors. The study profiled the T cell repertoires of under 850 subjects by immunosequencing and related them to cytomegalovirus serostatus. In addition to the first cohort of 666 subjects, a separate validation cohort of 120 different subjects was used. To predict cytomegalovirus infection status, the study combined high-throughput TCR immunosequencing, statistical association of individual TCRs with disease status, and machine learning. A later analysis re-analyzed previously published TCR beta repertoires from 650 to 800 donors and added high-resolution HLA genotyping to study TCR occurrence patterns. Rather than drawing on any new phenotypic data, the later analysis identified candidate immune exposures from TCR beta sequences and the way those sequences occurred across donors. In an earlier analysis of more than 550 of the donors, high-throughput TCR beta sequencing was used to judge whether each TCR beta V gene segment behaved as functional or pseudogenic. Donor age, sex, ethnicity and CMV serostatus were compiled alongside the repertoire data. In a later genetic analysis, genome-wide SNP genotypes for about three fifths of the roughly 670 donors were used, and that subset was treated as a discovery cohort. All discovery cohort repertoires had been generated on a single sequencing platform. Class I and class II HLA loci were covered by the typing at four-digit resolution. Typing coverage differed by locus: A, B, C, DRB1 and DQB1 were typed in roughly 620-640 donors, DQA1 in 500 to 550, DPA1 in around 610, and DPB1 in just under 480. Five DR-DQ haplotypes were treated as single units for association and clustering because of strong linkage in the cohort. On average, over 200,000 unique TCR beta nucleotide sequences were sequenced per donor among fewer than 500 genotyped donors of the cohort, with roughly 18% of those sequences being non-productive.

On the study overall, not on this receptor specifically: Presence/absence analyses assumed roughly uniform sequencing depth across donors, an assumption that may not hold. Specific HLA alleles were associated with 15,000 to 20,000 TCR beta sequences at a false discovery rate of 0.05 in a later analysis. Most CMV-associated TCR beta chains appeared to be HLA-restricted in a later analysis, and the HLA associations seemed to be driven largely by CMV exposure. In a later analysis, HLA-associated TCR beta chains were found to be more clonally expanded and to have lower generation probabilities than equally common non-associated chains. The earlier analysis of some 560 of the donors excluded some 15 rarely observed V segments, including chromosome 9 orphons, because counts were too low. A further reported finding was that TCR beta sequences accurately predicted the HLA-A and HLA-B alleles for most subjects in the first cohort. Cytomegalovirus status was reported to be diagnosed by the classifier with high specificity and sensitivity in both the original and validation cohorts. It was suggested by the authors that the approach could potentially be generalized to other disease states and immunological phenotypes. A later analysis found that TCR association rates varied across HLA loci, with DRB1 alleles showing the most associated TCRs and HLA-C alleles the fewest. In a later genetic analysis, fewer N-insertions in productive TCRs were reported among donors in an Asian-associated ancestry cluster than the roughly 640-donor mean. When HLA alleles, especially DR and DQ, strongly co-occurred, attributing TCR associations to individual alleles was difficult. In this cohort, only TCR beta chains were sequenced, and detectable features were limited by the absence of alpha or paired-chain data. Some IMGT-functional V segments, including TRBV6-2 and TRBV6-3, could not be told apart with the 87-base-pair reads, so those segments were excluded. A group of highly shared sequence variants was considered likely to be a technical artifact of the sequencing pipeline. A few of the identified cytomegalovirus-associated TCR beta chains were confirmed in vitro to be specific for cytomegalovirus antigens. While some public TCRs were present in many individuals, most TCR sequences turned up only very rarely across donors. Linkage disequilibrium might explain the correlated functional status among segregating V segments, but an unknown experimental factor could not be excluded. For the cohort, immune exposure information was limited to CMV serostatus. In an earlier analysis of approximately 590 of the donors, most TCR beta V segments appeared in productive rearrangements about 90% or about 30% of the time, broadly matching IMGT annotations. In the study, about 150 TCR beta chains were listed as associated with cytomegalovirus. Because some donors lacked HLA typing at each locus, the association tests relied only on the typed subset. In a later genetic analysis, a missense DCLRE1C variant was associated with V-gene and J-gene trimming of TCR beta chains, and the association was replicated in an independent cohort. According to a later analysis, parvovirus B19, influenza, CMV and Epstein-Barr virus appeared linked to several top co-occurrence clusters.

Including cysteine and phenylalanine, the CDR3 has 12 amino acids. Only the CDR3 DNA is retained, 36 bases long and in frame from the first base. V is pared back by 0 bases and J by 6 bases, with 6 bases lying between the germline termini. The germline V gene encodes CDR1 SGHNT and CDR2 YYREEE (reference sequence). The cohort consisted of 650 to 850 healthy bone marrow donors. At the time of sampling, all cohort members were nominally healthy, though unrecorded immune exposures were likely present. The donor tested CMV seropositive and was one of the 289 seropositive cohort members. A peripheral blood sample was provided by each donor, and peripheral blood mononuclear cells were used for TCR beta sequencing. Genomic DNA extraction from the blood cell samples was performed with the Qiagen DNeasy Blood Extraction Kit. Receptor amplification or capture employed the immunoSEQ multiplex PCR assay. A mixture of 60 forward primers for TCR Vbeta segments and 13 reverse primers for TCR Jbeta segments was used in the multiplex PCR. A multiplex PCR assay on genomic DNA amplified the CDR3 region of rearranged TCR beta genes. The Illumina HiSeq System was used to sequence the amplified TCR beta libraries as 87-base-pair reads. The paper's data handling went like this. Across the roughly 700 repertoires, a later analysis counted approximately 75 million unique TCR beta chains, 8.5 million to 12 million of which were shared by at least two donors. A nearest-neighbor algorithm error-corrected the raw reads and collapsed the reads into unique sequences, merging closely related sequences to remove PCR and sequencing errors. V, D and J gene segments were assigned by aligning CDR3 sequences to IMGT reference sequences. For a sequence to be retained, at least a six-nucleotide match to both a V gene segment and a J gene segment was required. Rearrangements were called productive when the CDR3 lacked stop codons and stayed in frame with V and J; all others were non-productive. Following IMGT convention, CDR3 was defined as the stretch from the second conserved V-encoded cysteine up to the conserved J-encoded phenylalanine. The earlier analysis of more than 450 of the donors excluded sequences that lacked an unambiguous match to a single V gene segment. An earlier analysis of about 600 of the donors called V segments functional above 56.7% productive rearrangements and segregating when the between-donor standard deviation exceeded 5%. A statistical classification framework was built for diagnosing cytomegalovirus status from the catalog of TCR beta chain sequences. A later analysis assigned V and J genes by comparing TCR nucleotide sequences with IMGT/GENE-DB human TR gene sequences. The TCRdist pipeline was used in a later analysis to assign CDR3 sequences and most-parsimonious VDJ recombination scenarios. In a later analysis, every TCR beta chain was defined by the combination of its CDR3 amino acid sequence and its V-gene family, and reads without a unique V-gene family were dropped. To address suspected cross-contamination and a sequencing artifact, a later analysis removed several hundred highly shared, low-generation-probability nucleotide sequences. For each public chain, a later analysis derived a clonal expansion index from normalized ranks of inferred template counts within each repertoire. In a later analysis, generation probabilities were computed with a VDJ recombination model fitted to out-of-frame rearrangements, and the resulting probabilities were checked against IGoR. Hypergeometric tests were used in a later analysis to score TCR-TCR, TCR-HLA and TCR-CMV co-occurrence, with a repertoire-size bias correction applied to the TCR pairs. False discovery rates were estimated in a later analysis by permuting HLA or CMV assignments 20 times. In a later analysis, co-occurring TCRs were grouped with DBSCAN, and TCRdist sequence similarity was added when clustering was performed within HLA-allele-positive subsets. Repertoires with fewer than 30,000 or more than 120,000 public chains were left out of co-occurrence clustering, as were a handful of repertoires with anomalous nucleotide sharing. TCRdb provides this immuneACCESS table in a form limited to in-frame rearrangements. Some clones are lacking; in checked studies, under half of them reflect an unresolved V gene, and why the rest are absent is not known. V and J calls and clone size follow that table, whereas D and trimming were derived from the DNA. For this sample, the table gives around 200,000 clones. Around 1.1% of the sample is taken by the ten largest.

The sequenced sample was PBMCs. The sequence was obtained from a girl aged 2-10 years in good health and CMV-seropositive. The rearrangement combines TRBV5-4 with TRBJ1-2; the D gene cannot be named for sure. The CDR3 region has the sequence CASSLDGNGYTF. The sequence in DNA is TGTGCCAGCAGCTTGGACGGGAATGGCTACACCTTC.